This T cell receptor (beta chain) came from a study of T cells in Graves' hyperthyroidism and ophthalmopathy (dated by TCRdb to between 2018 and 2020). Concerning the study at large: Peripheral blood samples were taken at the time of initial diagnosis, prior to any treatment. A discovery cohort of about a hundred patients, 43 with Graves' ophthalmopathy and 57 with stable Graves' hyperthyroidism, was used to find distinguishing TCR V-J signatures. An independent validation cohort of around 19 hyperthyroidism patients and 17 patients who later progressed to ophthalmopathy tested prospective prediction of ophthalmopathy. The roughly 94 discovery patients were randomly split 7:3 into training and test sets. Thyroid tissue and blood T-cell repertoires from six Graves' hyperthyroidism patients were also compared in the study. After sampling, hyperthyroidism patients received methimazole starting at 30 mg daily, and ophthalmopathy patients received high-dose intravenous methylprednisolone. TCR Vbeta CDR3 sequencing of 135 peripheral blood samples (roughly 43 ophthalmopathy, some 75 hyperthyroidism and approximately 17 progressor patients) is reported in the paper. General conclusions and limits of the study: No statistical method was used to set the sample size in advance, and investigators knew the group allocation. Most expanded thyroid clonotypes (frequency above 0.001) were also found in blood, which suggests that blood repertoires may mirror thyroid immune responses. In validation, progression to ophthalmopathy was predicted by the model with nearly 71% sensitivity and 72.22% specificity, a median of around 6.5 months before onset. A 13 V-J signature model separated ophthalmopathy from stable hyperthyroidism, with just over 85% sensitivity and approximately 81% specificity in cross-validation and 80%/75% in testing.

Amplification of TCR beta CDR3 regions was carried out from RNA transcripts. The TCR CDR3 was subjected to a first round of RT-PCR using the HTBI primer set and the Qiagen OneStep RT-PCR kit. Libraries were constructed in a second round of multiplex PCR, after which size selection and purification were carried out. Paired-end sequencing of the libraries was performed with 100 bp reads on an Illumina HiSeq2000. For the original study's pipeline: SOAPnuke was used to process the raw data, throwing out any read that contained adapters or uncalled bases, had a mean Phred below 15, or lacked an exact constant-primer or identifier match. High-quality paired reads were merged using COPE v1.2.5, and each unique nucleotide sequence was defined as a clonotype. MiTCR v1.1 was used to align the clonotypes against IMGT TRBV, TRBD and TRBJ reference segments. Only V-J combinations with frequency above 0.0001, covering 99% to 99.2% of repertoires, were analysed. The TCS score was defined as F50 (clonal expansion) divided by E x V (chaos), with BLOSUM62-based TCRdist calculated between CDR3 peptides within each V-J. Welch's t-statistics and random forest reduced several hundred V-J features to 13, which were used in a naive Bayes classifier (R e1071). The raw public data were reprocessed by TCRdb itself: fastp quality trimming at Q25, MiXCR clonotype calling, in-frame beta chains only. Rows with one shared CDR3 protein collapse into an entry with the most common genes and DNA. The V and J calls were not made by the authors but by TCRdb's processing. The sample table lists approximately 260,000 distinct CDR3 sequences, about 15% of them with a count of one. The biggest ten clones account for around 30% of the sample.

Details on this clonotype: Its antigen is currently not known. It has no much larger one-base neighbor in the sample; base qualities were not kept.

Hyperthyroidism patients were aged 18 to 65 years and newly diagnosed, with disease duration of less than 2 months. The study excluded patients with uncontrolled infections, other autoimmune diseases, pregnancy or lactation. Clinical symptoms, serum thyroxine and TRAb, thyroid ultrasound, and orbital computed tomography formed the basis for the diagnoses. Blood from progressor patients was collected at the time of first diagnosis with hyperthyroidism, before any ophthalmopathy symptoms had appeared. Ficoll-Paque density gradient centrifugation was used to isolate PBMCs from around 9.1 ml of fresh peripheral blood. Progressor patients were initially diagnosed with Graves' hyperthyroidism and developed ophthalmopathy during follow-up. Total RNA was extracted with Trizol reagent, and quality was checked on an Agilent 2100 Bioanalyzer. According to the germline V gene (reference sequence), CDR1 reads SGHKS and CDR2 reads YYEKEE. V and J lose 0 bases and 8 bases, and a span of 9 bases separates them. Reading from cysteine to phenylalanine, the CDR3 counts 13 amino acids. CDR3 DNA is the only sequence kept; it has 39 bases, read in frame from the first base.

The source is a woman aged 45-59 years with Graves' hyperthyroidism that later progressed to Graves' ophthalmopathy. Sequenced: blood. The chain is assembled from TRBV5-5 and TRBJ2-4; the D gene cannot be named for sure. The DNA sequence follows: TGTGCCAGCAGCTTGGTGCAGCCGGACATTCAGTACTTC. Translation gives CASSLVQPDIQYF.